The entry below describes one T cell receptor (beta chain). The source of the sample is a study of CD8 T cells in ankylosing spondylitis. TCRdb itself ran the 5' RACE reads through MiXCR, one entry per CDR3 protein. The data hold hundreds of thousands of distinct CDR3 sequences, with more than 20% observed a single time. V was pared by 6 bases and J by 3 bases, with 9 bases of the junction left unmatched. Germline CDR1 and CDR2: MNHEY and SMNVEV (reference sequence). CDR3 length equals 16 residues. Sequencing input: blood, either unsorted or a sorted T cell fraction (not recorded which). The TCR comes from a male donor with ankylosing spondylitis or in good health (not recorded which). The chain couples TRBV27 to TRBJ2-1, with TRBD2 matching 9 bases. For the CDR3, the DNA is TGTGCCAGCAGCCCCTCCGGGACTAGCAGCTACAATGAGCAGTTCTTC. This sequence encodes CASSPSGTSSYNEQFF.